The 20 T cell receptor beta chains reported below all come from one sample, sequenced in a study of T cells in Graves' hyperthyroidism and ophthalmopathy (dated by TCRdb to between 2018 and 2021). The library relied on multiplex PCR. Data came from an Illumina HiSeq 2000. TCR beta CDR3 regions were amplified from RNA transcripts. A first-round RT-PCR of the TCR CDR3 used the HTBI primer set with the Qiagen OneStep RT-PCR kit. In TCRdb, the public reads were trimmed at Q25 with fastp and aligned with MiXCR, with productive beta chains retained. Rows with a matching CDR3 protein are joined into one entry that keeps the most common DNA and genes. The table for this sample lists roughly 100,000 distinct CDR3 sequences; over 50% of them were counted only once. Of the sample, around 30% falls within the top ten clones. The sample was blood. Receptor source: a woman between 35 and 50 years old with Graves' hyperthyroidism.

This clonotype was seen at least ten times. The J gene is TRBJ2-7, the V gene TRBV7-2; weak D call: TRBD1 (8 bases). The CDR3 spans 16 residues. Germline CDR1 reads SGHTA; CDR2 reads FQGNSA. V was pared by 8 bases and J by 3 bases, with 23 bases between. Written as DNA, the CDR3 is TGTGCCAGCTCACCCCTGGACAGGGAGGGGTACTACGAGCAGTACTTC. Translating gives CASSPLDREGYYEQYF.

This clonotype has at least ten counts. The chain joins TRBV10-3 to TRBJ2-3; 7 bases are a match to TRBD2. Losses at the gene ends were 11 bases for V and 2 bases for J; bases not matched to a gene: 7. The CDR3 covers 13 residues. Germline V lookup: CDR1 ENHRY, CDR2 SYGVKD. The CDR3, as DNA: TGTGCCGCCTCTAGCGGCTACACAGATACGCAGTATTTT. This gives the protein CAASSGYTDTQYF.

Many counts were recorded for this clonotype. V gene TRBV9 combines with J gene TRBJ2-5; D is unclear. The germline CDR1 and CDR2 sequences are SGDLS and YYNGEE. The CDR3 runs 15 residues. With 0 bases removed from V and 7 bases from J, the gap between germline ends came to 16 bases. CDR3 bases: TGTGCCAGCAGCGTAGATGGCACGGCCTCGCGGACCCAGTACTTC. It translates to CASSVDGTASRTQYF.

This clonotype was observed at least ten times. V usage is TRBV7-2 and J usage is TRBJ2-7, with TRBD1 matching 11 bases. CDR1 SGHTA and CDR2 FQGNSA come from the germline V gene. There are 15 residues in the CDR3. Trimming took 3 bases from V and 6 from J; bases not matched to a gene: 7. The CDR3 loop is CASSFFGQGASEQYF. DNA of the CDR3: TGTGCCAGCAGCTTTTTTGGACAGGGGGCTTCCGAGCAGTACTTC.

The table lists this clonotype with a count of one. This chain links TRBV10-3 with TRBJ1-2, with D tentatively TRBD1 (5 bases). Trimming took off 5 bases at V and 1 base at J, with 11 bases between the two ends. The CDR3 contains 14 residues. Germline assignment: CDR1 ENHRY and CDR2 SYGVKD. The CDR3 DNA follows: TGTGCCATCAGTCGGGGACGGGGTAACTATGGCTACACCTTC. Its translation: CAISRGRGNYGYTF.

This clonotype was seen a few times. V usage is TRBV7-2 and J usage is TRBJ1-1; TRBD1 might be the D (5 bases). This CDR3 is built from 17 residues. V was shortened by 3 bases and J by 0 bases, with 17 bases between the two germline ends. Germline V gene sequence: CDR1 SGHTA, CDR2 FQGNSA. Here the CDR3 DNA reads TGTGCCAGCAGCTTTTCGACCCCGGGGGAGCTGAACACTGAAGCTTTCTTT. It encodes CASSFSTPGELNTEAFF.

This clonotype was seen repeatedly, ten times or more. This chain connects TRBV9 to TRBJ2-7; 7 bases map to TRBD1. Germline V gene data show CDR1 as SGDLS and CDR2 as YYNGEE. The CDR3 totals 14 residues. Unmatched junction bases numbered 9, after V lost 3 bases and J lost 6 bases. The CDR3 nucleotides are TGTGCCAGCAGCGGCACGACAGGGTGGCGCGAGCAGTACTTC. Protein product: CASSGTTGWREQYF. The full variable domain, its missing parts supplied by reference TRBV9 and TRBJ2-7, is DSGVTQTPKHLITATGQRVTLRCSPRSGDLSVYWYQQSLDQGLQFLIQYYNGEERAKGNILERFSAQQFPDLHSELNLSSLELGDSALYFCASSGTTGWREQYFGPGTRLTVT.

To note about this clonotype: No conserved phenylalanine or tryptophan ends this CDR3, so it is likely a read error. It is unclear where the CDR3 begins or ends on the DNA, so no DNA is shown, and the CDR3 is as TCRdb lists it. The chain joins TRBV5-1 to TRBJ1-3. Ends included, the CDR3 has 11 residues. Germline CDR1 SGHRS, CDR2 YFSETQ. CDR3 amino acids: CACSLRLARSD.

The sample holds many counts of this clonotype. The chain joins TRBV5-1 to TRBJ2-7, with 8 bases aligning to TRBD2. V was clipped by 0 bases and J by 1 base; unmatched bases: 6. This CDR3 has 16 amino acids. The germline CDR1 and CDR2 sequences are SGHRS and YFSETQ. The CDR3 loop reads CASSLVREGQSYEQYF. The DNA for the CDR3 is TGCGCCAGCAGCTTGGTTCGGGAGGGCCAGTCCTACGAGCAGTACTTC.

This clonotype showed up many times. This chain links TRBV7-6 with TRBJ2-6, with a possible D match to TRBD1 (5 bases). The ends were cut back, 2 bases at V and 0 bases at J, with 11 bases in the middle. Germline-derived CDR1 and CDR2 are SGHVS and FNYEAQ. The CDR3 runs 17 residues. CDR3 region: CASSLLWGGSGANVLTF. CDR3 in DNA: TGTGCCAGCAGCTTACTTTGGGGCGGCTCTGGGGCCAACGTCCTGACTTTC.

Ten or more counts support this clonotype. The chain joins TRBV2 to TRBJ1-3, with a weak D call TRBD1 (5 bases). CDR3 length: 15 residues. Germline CDR1 is SNHLY and CDR2 is FYNNEI. The germline V and J ends were trimmed by 3 bases and 2 bases, with 11 bases remaining between them. CDR3 sequence: CASSELGGTGNTIYF. In nucleotides, the CDR3 is TGTGCCAGCAGTGAGTTGGGGGGAACTGGAAACACCATATATTTT.

J is TRBJ1-5 and V is TRBV20-1, with D perhaps TRBD1 (6 bases). Trimming shortened V by 2 bases and J by 4 bases, and 12 bases separated the two germline ends. The CDR3 length is 14 residues. Germline CDR1 is DFQATT and CDR2 is SNEGSKA (reference sequence). CDR3 nucleotides: TGCAGTGCTAGACATCCGGGACAAAATCAGCCCCAGCATTTT. Translation: CSARHPGQNQPQHF.

This chain connects TRBV7-3 to TRBJ2-5; 8 nucleotides match TRBD1. Germline CDR1 is SGHTA and CDR2 is FQGTGA. V shed 7 bases and J 5 bases; nucleotides not matched to a gene: 15. The CDR3 is made up of 16 amino acids. CDR3 sequence: CASNGAAGQGAETQYF. The CDR3 bases are TGTGCCAGCAACGGAGCTGCAGGACAGGGAGCGGAGACCCAGTACTTC. Full variable domain (rest looked up from reference TRBV7-3 and TRBJ2-5): GAGVSQTPSNKVTEKGKYVELRCDPISGHTALYWYRQSLGQGPEFLIYFQGTGAADDSGLPNDRFFAVRPEGSVSTLKIQRTERGDSAVYLCASNGAAGQGAETQYFGPGTRLLVL.

Notes on this clonotype: The junction does not match germline at one end; this may be a read error. The rearrangement uses TRBV10-3 and TRBJ2-3, with 8 bases lining up with TRBD2. The CDR3 extends over 17 amino acids. Germline V gives CDR1 ENHRY, CDR2 SYGVKD. CDR3 nucleotide sequence: TGTGCCACCAGTGAGTCGACATCCGGGAGGGGTACAGATACGCAGTATTTT. It translates to CATSESTSGRGTDTQYF.

In regard to this clonotype: A junction end diverges from the germline sequence, so it may reflect a read error. This chain joins TRBV29-1 and TRBJ2-6; no clear D. Germline V gives CDR1 SQVTM, CDR2 ANQGSEA. The CDR3 has 11 amino acids. CDR3 in DNA: TGCAGCGTTGTACCCTACGACGCTGAAGCTTTC. Residues: CSVVPYDAEAF.

This clonotype was counted a few times. The chain has TRBV15 and TRBJ2-5, with TRBD2 matching 9 bases. With V trimmed by 5 bases and J by 1 base, 5 bases remained unmatched. CDR1 LNHNV and CDR2 YYDKDF come from the germline V gene (reference sequence). The CDR3 loop spans 15 amino acids. CDR3 amino acids: CATSPPTSGQETQYF. CDR3 coding DNA: TGTGCCACCAGCCCGCCGACTAGCGGCCAAGAGACCCAGTACTTC.

The rearrangement joins TRBV7-9 to TRBJ1-3; a possible D gene is TRBD1 (5 bases). This CDR3 has 17 amino acids. Germline values: CDR1 SEHNR, CDR2 FQNEAQ (reference sequence). V dropped 4 bases and J dropped 1 base, with 17 bases sitting between them. The CDR3, as DNA: TGTGCCAGCAGCTCCCCTGGGGGTTCTTTGTCTGGAAACACCATATATTTT. Its translation is CASSSPGGSLSGNTIYF.

The chain recombines TRBV5-1 with TRBJ1-5, with D maybe TRBD1 (5 bases). V gave up 6 bases and J gave up 14 bases, with 18 bases separating them. Germline CDR1 SGHRS, CDR2 YFSETQ. This CDR3 is 12 amino acids long. This CDR3 reads CASTDGAYYEHF. The CDR3 nucleotides are TGCGCCAGCACCGATGGGGCATACTACGAGCATTTT.

Of note for this clonotype: Likely a read error: the CDR3 ends without its conserved phenylalanine or tryptophan. The chain has TRBV7-2 and TRBJ1-6, with D possibly being TRBD1 (5 bases). The CDR3 contains 16 residues. Germline V gives CDR1 SGHTA, CDR2 FQGNSA. V gave up 3 bases and J gave up 5 bases, with 14 bases separating them. DNA for the CDR3: TGTGCCAGCAGCTTTTCGACCCCGGGGGATAATTCACCCCTCCACCTT. This encodes CASSFSTPGDNSPLHL.

The chain is built from TRBV18 and TRBJ1-3, with D hard to call. The CDR3 sequence is 15 residues long. Trimming removed 3 bases from V and 0 bases from J, with 9 bases in between. Germline V gene sequence: CDR1 KGHSH, CDR2 LQKENI. The CDR3 DNA follows: TGTGCCAGCTCACCCACAGTGTCCTCTGGAAACACCATATATTTT. Translated, it gives CASSPTVSSGNTIYF.